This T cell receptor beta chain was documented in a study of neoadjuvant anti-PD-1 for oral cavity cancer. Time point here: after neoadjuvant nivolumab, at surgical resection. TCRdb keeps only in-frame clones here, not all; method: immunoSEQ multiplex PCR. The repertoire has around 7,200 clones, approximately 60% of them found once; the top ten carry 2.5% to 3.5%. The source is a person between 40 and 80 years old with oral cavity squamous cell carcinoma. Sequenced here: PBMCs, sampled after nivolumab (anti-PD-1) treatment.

CDR3 DNA sequence: TGTGCCAGCAGTTTCGGGACCCTTTCCTACGAGCAGTACTTC. Residues: CASSFGTLSYEQYF. The J gene is TRBJ2-7, the V gene TRBV28; D is perhaps TRBD1 or TRBD2 (5 bases each). The CDR3 loop spans 14 amino acids. The germline V and J ends were trimmed by 3 bases and 1 base, with 10 bases remaining between them. Germline CDR1 MDHEN, CDR2 SYDVKM.